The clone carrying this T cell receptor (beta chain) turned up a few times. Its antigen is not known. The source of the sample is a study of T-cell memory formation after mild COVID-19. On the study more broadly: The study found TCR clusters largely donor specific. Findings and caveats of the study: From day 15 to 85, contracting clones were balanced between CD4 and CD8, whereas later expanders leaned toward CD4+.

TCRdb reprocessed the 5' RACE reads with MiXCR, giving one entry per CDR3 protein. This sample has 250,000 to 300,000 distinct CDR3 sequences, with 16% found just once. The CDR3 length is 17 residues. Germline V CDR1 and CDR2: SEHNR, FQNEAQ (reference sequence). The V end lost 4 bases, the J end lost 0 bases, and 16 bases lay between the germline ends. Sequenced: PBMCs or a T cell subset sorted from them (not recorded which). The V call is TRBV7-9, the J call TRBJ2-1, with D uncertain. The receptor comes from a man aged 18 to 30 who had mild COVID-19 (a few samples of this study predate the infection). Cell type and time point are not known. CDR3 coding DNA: TGTGCCAGCAGCTCCCAAGGACCCGCCGTCTCCTACAATGAGCAGTTCTTC. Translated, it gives CASSSQGPAVSYNEQFF.